Within the sample, the clone carrying this TCR beta chain is medium-sized. The antigen is not known. This entry is derived from a study of vaccination and CD4 T cells after COVID-19. Study-wide context: Every participant had a vaccine, which was either BNT162b2 or mRNA-1273, given in two doses.

With the Oncomine TCR Beta short-read assay, DNA from cultured CD4+ T cells was sequenced. TCRdb fed the PCR reads into MiXCR, producing one record per CDR3 protein. The table shows more than 4,000 distinct CDR3 sequences, with about 26% occurring only once. Regarding treatment: roughly 10-day PBMC culture with coronavirus spike peptide pools or control peptides (ViraFEST assay). The CDR3 length is 11 residues. The V gene lost 5 bases and the J gene lost 0 bases, with 4 bases spanning the gap. Germline V gene data show CDR1 as DFQATT and CDR2 as SNEGSKA (reference sequence). The chain couples TRBV20-1 to TRBJ1-1; D is uncertain. Sequencing was done on a sample of CD4+ T cells from blood, cultured in vitro. This clonotype was obtained from a human donor who had recovered from COVID-19. The CDR3 nucleotides read TGCAGTGCTCAAGTGAACACTGAAGCTTTCTTT. This gives the protein CSAQVNTEAFF.